Below, 8 T cell receptor beta chains from the same sample are listed, as sequenced in a study of shared clonotypes between healthy human individuals. The protocol was immunoSEQ multiplex PCR, while the TCRdb copy is restricted to in-frame clones and leaves out a portion. The data hold some 2,500,000 clones, with 93% observed a single time. Sequencing was done on a sample of naive CD4+ T cells from PBMCs. As for subset: CD45RA+ positively selected. The receptors originated from a man aged 18 to 30 in good health. Some clones in this sample may be carry-over from other donors' samples.

The chain recombines TRBV5-1 with TRBJ1-2, with TRBD1 matching over 7 bases. The CDR3 loop spans 13 amino acids. In germline, CDR1 is SGHRS, CDR2 YFSETQ. V lost 4 bases and J lost 7; bases outside the gene matches: 7. CDR3 sequence reads: CASSGTGAPGYTF. CDR3 coding DNA: TGCGCCAGCAGCGGAACAGGGGCCCCTGGCTACACCTTC.

The CDR3 reads CASSVGFLAGGPGEQFF. DNA for the CDR3: TGTGCCAGCAGCGTAGGGTTCCTAGCGGGAGGGCCGGGTGAGCAGTTCTTC. The chain recombines TRBV9 with TRBJ2-1, with 12 positions matching TRBD2. The CDR3 spans 17 residues. Losses at the gene ends were 0 bases for V and 9 bases for J; bases not matched to a gene: 10. CDR1 and CDR2 (germline): SGDLS, YYNGEE.

This clone has a handful of counts. V and J are TRBV28 and TRBJ1-1; no definite D call. Trimming removed 5 bases from V and 6 bases from J, with 10 bases in between. The CDR3 is 12 residues long. Looked up from germline, CDR1 is MDHEN and CDR2 is SYDVKM. The CDR3 loop reads CASSKAVAEAFF. CDR3 DNA sequence: TGTGCCAGCAGTAAGGCGGTGGCTGAAGCTTTCTTT.

This chain uses TRBV10-3 with TRBJ2-7, with TRBD2 matching 7 bases. From germline, CDR1 is ENHRY and CDR2 SYGVKD. Trimming removed 4 bases from V and 9 bases from J; junction bases left unmatched: 12. This CDR3 spans 14 amino acids. CDR3: CAISGIGDTGGQYF. The CDR3 DNA is TGTGCCATCAGTGGGATCGGAGACACGGGGGGGCAGTACTTC.

This chain links TRBV30 with TRBJ2-1; D might be TRBD1 (5 bases). CDR3 length: 16 amino acids. Germline V gene lookup returns CDR1 GTSNPN and CDR2 SVGIG (reference sequence). The ends were cut back, 2 bases at V and 10 bases at J, with 24 bases in the middle. The CDR3 sequence is CAWSTKGKKRLNEQFF. In DNA, the CDR3 is TGTGCCTGGAGTACTAAGGGGAAAAAGCGTTTAAACGAGCAGTTCTTC.

The rearrangement links TRBV15 to TRBJ1-2; no reliable D call. Germline loops: CDR1 LNHNV, CDR2 YYDKDF (reference sequence). V was shortened by 5 bases and J by 0 bases, with 13 bases between the two germline ends. The CDR3 is 15 residues long. CDR3 sequence (DNA): TGTGCCACCAGCGACCGGACGGGAGCTAACTATGGCTACACCTTC. Translating gives CATSDRTGANYGYTF.

CDR3 sequence (DNA): TGTGCCAGCTCACCGGGACAGGGGGCCTCCTCTGGGGCCAACGTCCTGACTTTC. Amino acid sequence: CASSPGQGASSGANVLTF. J is TRBJ2-6 and V is TRBV18, with 12 bases matching TRBD1. Germline assignment: CDR1 KGHSH and CDR2 LQKENI. The ends lost 3 bases at V and 0 bases at J; junction bases unmatched: 3. This CDR3 has 18 amino acids.

This clone has a single count. This chain connects TRBV19 to TRBJ1-5, with D uncertain. V lost 1 base to trimming and J lost 9 bases, with 10 bases between them. The germline V gene encodes CDR1 LNHDA and CDR2 SQIVND (reference sequence). The CDR3 spans 13 residues. The CDR3: CASSIARPSPQHF. CDR3 bases: TGTGCCAGTAGTATAGCTAGACCGTCGCCCCAGCATTTT.